This T cell receptor beta chain was sequenced for a study of blood T cell repertoires in COVID-19. Across the study: Spain, Italy and the United States supplied samples that represented acute and convalescent COVID-19. From T cells, B-cell-depleted T cells, or PBMCs came the material, which was cDNA or gDNA.

As handled by the study authors: Reference gene primers were amplified, and this amplification served to estimate nucleated cell counts. Clones were sequenced by immunoSEQ multiplex PCR, and TCRdb holds only the in-frame ones, with some missing. The V and J calls and clone size come from that table; D and trimming were worked out from the DNA. The sample consists of a few hundred thousand clones, around 87% of them appearing once. While infection was still active, Seattle patients were enrolled and then followed longitudinally. In germline, CDR1 is KGHSH, CDR2 LQKENI. V lost 3 bases, J lost 5 bases, and 7 bases lay in between. This CDR3 contains 12 residues.

The sequenced sample consisted of peripheral blood. The receptor was derived from a woman in her sixties with COVID-19, enrolled during active disease. This chain connects TRBV18 to TRBJ2-5; possibly TRBD1 for D (5 bases). CDR3 region: CASSPKGETQYF. In nucleotides, the CDR3 is TGTGCCAGCTCACCGAAGGGGGAGACCCAGTACTTC.